Each of the 14 T cell receptor beta chains below was sequenced from the same sample in a study of blood T cell repertoires in COVID-19. Produced via immunoSEQ multiplex PCR; TCRdb's table is partial and in-frame only. The table shows about 220,000 clones, with 70% to 90% occurring only once. The specimen was peripheral blood. These receptors originate from a woman in her seventies with COVID-19, enrolled during active disease.

V gene TRBV7-2 combines with J gene TRBJ1-5, with a possible D match to TRBD1 (6 bases). Germline loops: CDR1 SGHTA, CDR2 FQGNSA. V was shortened by 1 base and J by 0 bases, with 13 bases between the two germline ends. This CDR3 spans 17 amino acids. CDR3 sequence: CASSLVGTPFSNQPQHF. The CDR3 nucleotides are TGTGCCAGCAGCTTAGTGGGGACACCTTTTAGCAATCAGCCCCAGCATTTT.

The chain uses TRBV5-4 and TRBJ1-2; D call uncertain. This CDR3 region has 15 residues. With 4 bases removed from V and 4 bases from J, the gap between germline ends came to 17 bases. CDR1 and CDR2 (germline): SGHNT, YYREEE (reference sequence). The CDR3, as DNA: TGTGCCAGCAGCCCGAATTATGGAGAGAGCTATGGCTACACCTTC. Its protein product is CASSPNYGESYGYTF.

This clone was observed once. The chain is built from TRBV12-3 or TRBV12-4 and TRBJ2-3; perhaps TRBD1 as D (5 bases). Deletions cut 1 base from V and 6 bases from J, with 8 bases between. The CDR3 is 13 amino acids. The CDR3 reads CASSLVGRDTQYF. The CDR3 DNA reads TGTGCCAGCAGTTTAGTGGGGCGGGATACGCAGTATTTT.

V usage is TRBV5-5 and J usage is TRBJ2-6, with 7 bases matching TRBD1. Germline assignment: CDR1 SGHKS and CDR2 YYEKEE (reference sequence). J was trimmed by 1 base and V by 0 bases; bases with no gene match: 4. The CDR3 has 17 amino acids. The CDR3 DNA is TGTGCCAGCAGCTTGGCACAGGGGCAATCTGGGGCCAACGTCCTGACTTTC. This translates into CASSLAQGQSGANVLTF.

The chain recombines TRBV7-9 with TRBJ1-2; D is undetermined. Looked up from germline, CDR1 is SEHNR and CDR2 is FQNEAQ (reference sequence). This CDR3 region has 13 residues. V lost 1 base and J 5 bases, leaving 8 bases between the germline ends. The CDR3: CASSLGGDYGYTF. The CDR3 DNA follows: TGTGCCAGCAGCTTAGGGGGAGATTATGGCTACACCTTC. The full variable domain, with the rest looked up from reference TRBV7-9 and TRBJ1-2, is DTGVSQNPRHKITKRGQNVTFRCDPISEHNRLYWYRQTLGQGPEFLTYFQNEAQLEKSRLLSDRFSAERPKGSFSTLEIQRTEQGDSAMYLCASSLGGDYGYTFGSGTRLTVV.

The chain has TRBV6-5 and TRBJ2-7; 7 bases fit TRBD2. CDR3 length: 15 amino acids. Germline values: CDR1 MNHEY, CDR2 SVGAGI. V was clipped by 2 bases and J by 6 bases; unmatched bases: 10. The CDR3 is CASSYAPLSGGEQYF. DNA of the CDR3: TGTGCCAGCAGTTACGCCCCGCTTTCGGGGGGCGAGCAGTACTTC.

This chain connects TRBV6-5 to TRBJ1-4; D not certain. The germline gives CDR1 MNHEY, CDR2 SVGAGI. Trimming stripped 0 bases from V and 3 bases from J, with 8 bases between. This CDR3 has 15 amino acids. The CDR3 sequence is CASSYSSSANEKLFF. The CDR3 nucleotides are TGTGCCAGCAGTTACTCGTCGTCCGCTAATGAAAAACTGTTTTTT.

The rearrangement links TRBV2 to TRBJ1-2; D might be TRBD1 (5 bases). This CDR3 spans 14 amino acids. V dropped 7 bases and J dropped 0 bases, with 12 bases sitting between them. Germline-derived CDR1 and CDR2 are SNHLY and FYNNEI. CDR3 residues: CASTELGPNYGYTF. DNA of the CDR3: TGTGCCAGCACCGAACTGGGGCCTAACTATGGCTACACCTTC. Combining the CDR3 with reference TRBV2 and TRBJ1-2 gives the whole variable domain EPEVTQTPSHQVTQMGQEVILRCVPISNHLYFYWYRQILGQKVEFLVSFYNNEISEKSEIFDDQFSVERPDGSNFTLKIRSTKLEDSAMYFCASTELGPNYGYTFGSGTRLTVV.

The chain carries TRBV7-9 and TRBJ2-2; 13 bases map to TRBD2. After removal of 2 bases from V and 0 bases from J, the junction contained 6 bases not matched to a gene. The CDR3 has 19 residues. Germline CDR1 reads SEHNR; CDR2 reads FQNEAQ (reference sequence). CDR3 sequence reads: CASSLFRLAGGTNTGELFF. The DNA for the CDR3 is TGTGCCAGCAGCTTATTCCGACTAGCGGGGGGAACGAACACCGGGGAGCTGTTTTTT.

This rearrangement joins TRBV5-1 to TRBJ1-5, with TRBD1 as a possible D gene (6 bases). V was shortened by 4 bases and J by 1 base, with 12 bases between the two germline ends. The CDR3 extends over 15 amino acids. Germline-derived CDR1 and CDR2 are SGHRS and YFSETQ. The CDR3 DNA sequence: TGCGCCAGCAGCATACAGGGATTGAGCAATCAGCCCCAGCATTTT. Translation gives CASSIQGLSNQPQHF.

The chain combines TRBV12-5 with TRBJ2-7; perhaps TRBD2 as D (5 bases). Germline assignment: CDR1 LGHNT and CDR2 FRNRAP. The V end lost 2 bases, the J end lost 3 bases, and 20 bases lay between the germline ends. This CDR3 spans 17 amino acids. CDR3 sequence: CASGLLSPGESIYEQYF. CDR3 nucleotides: TGTGCTAGTGGTTTGCTATCCCCCGGGGAATCTATCTACGAGCAGTACTTC.

The J gene is TRBJ2-2, the V gene TRBV6-2 or TRBV6-3; D is uncertain. The ends were cut back, 2 bases at V and 3 bases at J, with 7 bases in the middle. The CDR3 has 14 residues. Germline V gene lookup returns CDR1 MNHEY and CDR2 SVGEGT. In DNA, the CDR3 is TGTGCCAGCAGTTACGGCACCGACACCGGGGAGCTGTTTTTT. It codes for CASSYGTDTGELFF.

V gene TRBV5-4 combines with J gene TRBJ2-5, with D maybe TRBD1 (5 bases). The germline V gene has CDR1 SGHNT and CDR2 YYREEE (reference sequence). Trimming removed 0 bases at V and 4 bases at J, with 13 bases between. CDR3 length: 15 residues. DNA of the CDR3: TGTGCCAGCAGCTTGGGGATAGGGGTTGCAGAGACCCAGTACTTC. Protein: CASSLGIGVAETQYF.

This clone was detected only once. This chain uses TRBV19 with TRBJ1-1; weak D call: TRBD1 (5 bases). The CDR3 is 16 residues long. Germline V gives CDR1 LNHDA, CDR2 SQIVND (reference sequence). V gave up 8 bases and J gave up 1 base, with 20 bases separating them. The CDR3 here is CASGSTLQERNTEAFF. The CDR3, as DNA: TGTGCCAGTGGCTCGACTTTACAGGAGAGGAACACTGAAGCTTTCTTT.